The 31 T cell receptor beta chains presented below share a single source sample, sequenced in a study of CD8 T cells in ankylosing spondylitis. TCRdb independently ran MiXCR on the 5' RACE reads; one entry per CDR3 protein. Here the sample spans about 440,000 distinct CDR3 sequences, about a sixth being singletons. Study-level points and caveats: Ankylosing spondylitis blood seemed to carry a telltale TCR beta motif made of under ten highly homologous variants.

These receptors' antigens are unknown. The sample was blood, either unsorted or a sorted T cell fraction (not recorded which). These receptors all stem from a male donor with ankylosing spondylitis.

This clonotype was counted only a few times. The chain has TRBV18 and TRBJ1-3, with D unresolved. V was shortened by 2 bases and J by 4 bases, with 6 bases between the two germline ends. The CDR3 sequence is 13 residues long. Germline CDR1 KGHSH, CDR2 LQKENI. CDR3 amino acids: CASSPGEGNTIYF. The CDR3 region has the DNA TGTGCCAGCTCACCAGGAGAGGGAAACACCATATATTTT. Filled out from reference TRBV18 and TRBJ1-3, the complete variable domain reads NAGVMQNPRHLVRRRGQEARLRCSPMKGHSHVYWYRQLPEEGLKFMVYLQKENIIDESGMPKERFSAEFPKEGPSILRIQQVVRGDSAAYFCASSPGEGNTIYFGEGSWLTVV.

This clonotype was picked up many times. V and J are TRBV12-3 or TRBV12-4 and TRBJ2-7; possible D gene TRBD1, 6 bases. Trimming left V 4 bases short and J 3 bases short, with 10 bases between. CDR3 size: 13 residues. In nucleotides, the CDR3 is TGTGCCAGCAGTTCAATACAGGGCTACGAGCAGTACTTC. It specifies CASSSIQGYEQYF.

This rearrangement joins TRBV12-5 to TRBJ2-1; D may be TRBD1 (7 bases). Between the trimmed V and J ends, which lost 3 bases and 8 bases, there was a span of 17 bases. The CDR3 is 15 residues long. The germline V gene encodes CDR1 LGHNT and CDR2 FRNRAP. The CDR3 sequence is CASGLARGEFYEQFF. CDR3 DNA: TGTGCTAGTGGTTTAGCCAGGGGGGAGTTCTATGAGCAGTTCTTC. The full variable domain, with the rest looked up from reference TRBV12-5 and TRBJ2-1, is DARVTQTPRHKVTEMGQEVTMRCQPILGHNTVFWYRQTMMQGLELLAYFRNRAPLDDSGMPKDRFSAEMPDATLATLKIQPSEPRDSAVYFCASGLARGEFYEQFFGPGTRLTVL.

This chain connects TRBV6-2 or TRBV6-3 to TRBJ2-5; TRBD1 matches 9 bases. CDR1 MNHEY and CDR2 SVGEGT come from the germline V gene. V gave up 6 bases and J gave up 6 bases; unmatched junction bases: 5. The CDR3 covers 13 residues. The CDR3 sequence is CASRGTGSQTQYF. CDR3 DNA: TGTGCCAGCAGGGGGACAGGGAGCCAGACCCAGTACTTC.

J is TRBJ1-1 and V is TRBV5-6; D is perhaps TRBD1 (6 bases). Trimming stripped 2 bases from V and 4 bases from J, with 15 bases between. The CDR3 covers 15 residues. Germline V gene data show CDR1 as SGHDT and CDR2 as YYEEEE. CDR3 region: CASSFQGSAGTEAFF. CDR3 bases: TGTGCCAGCAGCTTTCAGGGGAGCGCAGGCACTGAAGCTTTCTTT.

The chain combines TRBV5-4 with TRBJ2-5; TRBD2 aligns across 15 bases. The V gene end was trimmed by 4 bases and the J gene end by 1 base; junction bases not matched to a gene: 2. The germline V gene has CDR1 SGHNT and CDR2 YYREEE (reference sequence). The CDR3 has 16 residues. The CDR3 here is CASSGGLAGGQETQYF. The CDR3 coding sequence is TGTGCCAGCAGCGGGGGACTAGCGGGGGGCCAAGAGACCCAGTACTTC.

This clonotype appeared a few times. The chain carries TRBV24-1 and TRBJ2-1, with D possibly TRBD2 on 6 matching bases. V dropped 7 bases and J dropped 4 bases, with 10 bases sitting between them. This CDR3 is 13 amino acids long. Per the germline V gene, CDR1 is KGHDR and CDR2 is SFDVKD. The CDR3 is CATRGTAYNEQFF. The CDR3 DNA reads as TGTGCCACCAGGGGGACTGCTTACAATGAGCAGTTCTTC.

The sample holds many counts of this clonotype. The CDR3 loop reads CASSATWGLAERNTGELFF. DNA of the CDR3: TGTGCCAGCAGCGCCACTTGGGGTCTAGCGGAGAGGAACACCGGGGAGCTGTTTTTT. The chain employs TRBV7-8 and TRBJ2-2; 7 positions agree with TRBD2. Germline V gene lookup returns CDR1 SGHVS and CDR2 FQNEAQ. V lost 5 bases and J lost 1; bases outside the gene matches: 16. CDR3 length: 19 residues.

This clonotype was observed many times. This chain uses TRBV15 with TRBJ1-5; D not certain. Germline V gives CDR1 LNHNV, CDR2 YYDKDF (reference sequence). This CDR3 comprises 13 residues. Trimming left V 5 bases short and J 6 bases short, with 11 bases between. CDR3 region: CATSLGRFQPQHF. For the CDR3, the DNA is TGTGCCACCAGCTTGGGGAGGTTTCAGCCCCAGCATTTT. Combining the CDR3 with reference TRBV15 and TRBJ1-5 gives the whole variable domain DAMVIQNPRYQVTQFGKPVTLSCSQTLNHNVMYWYQQKSSQAPKLLFHYYDKDFNNEADTPDNFQSRRPNTSFCFLDIRSPGLGDTAMYLCATSLGRFQPQHFGDGTRLSIL.

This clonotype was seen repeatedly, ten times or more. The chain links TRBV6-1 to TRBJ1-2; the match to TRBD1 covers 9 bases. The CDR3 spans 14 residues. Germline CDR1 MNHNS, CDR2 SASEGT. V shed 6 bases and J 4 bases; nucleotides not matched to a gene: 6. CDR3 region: CASRAGTGTYGYTF. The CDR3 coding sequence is TGTGCCAGCAGGGCCGGGACAGGGACCTATGGCTACACCTTC.

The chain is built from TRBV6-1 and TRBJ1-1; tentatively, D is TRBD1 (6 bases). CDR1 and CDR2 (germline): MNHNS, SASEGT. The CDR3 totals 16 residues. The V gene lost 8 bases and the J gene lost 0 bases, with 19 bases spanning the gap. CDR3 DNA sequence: TGTGCCAGCTCTCTCCTGGGGGCAGGGCTGAACACTGAAGCTTTCTTT. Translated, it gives CASSLLGAGLNTEAFF.

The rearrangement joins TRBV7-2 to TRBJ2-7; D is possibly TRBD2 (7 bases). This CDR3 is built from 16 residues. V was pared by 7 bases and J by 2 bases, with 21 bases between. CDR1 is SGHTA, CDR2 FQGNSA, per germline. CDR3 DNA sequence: TGTGCCAGCAACCGTGGGGGGGCAGTCCAGGCCTACGAGCAGTACTTC. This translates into CASNRGGAVQAYEQYF. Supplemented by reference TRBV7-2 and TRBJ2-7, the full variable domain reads GAGVSQSPSNKVTEKGKDVELRCDPISGHTALYWYRQSLGQGLEFLIYFQGNSAPDKSGLPSDRFSAERTGGSVSTLTIQRTQQEDSAVYLCASNRGGAVQAYEQYFGPGTRLTVT.

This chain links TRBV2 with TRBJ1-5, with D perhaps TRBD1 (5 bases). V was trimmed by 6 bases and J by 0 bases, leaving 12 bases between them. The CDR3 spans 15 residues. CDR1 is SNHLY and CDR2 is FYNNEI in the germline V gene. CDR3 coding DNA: TGTGCCAGCAGGGAGACAGACCTTAGCAATCAGCCCCAGCATTTT. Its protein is CASRETDLSNQPQHF. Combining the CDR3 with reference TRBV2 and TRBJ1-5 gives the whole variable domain EPEVTQTPSHQVTQMGQEVILRCVPISNHLYFYWYRQILGQKVEFLVSFYNNEISEKSEIFDDQFSVERPDGSNFTLKIRSTKLEDSAMYFCASRETDLSNQPQHFGDGTRLSIL.

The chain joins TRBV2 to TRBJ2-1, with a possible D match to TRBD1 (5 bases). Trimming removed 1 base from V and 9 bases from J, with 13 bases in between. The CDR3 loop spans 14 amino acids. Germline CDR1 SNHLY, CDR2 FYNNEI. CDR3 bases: TGTGCCAGCAGTGAAGGACAGCTGCTCGCTGAGCAGTTCTTC. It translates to CASSEGQLLAEQFF.

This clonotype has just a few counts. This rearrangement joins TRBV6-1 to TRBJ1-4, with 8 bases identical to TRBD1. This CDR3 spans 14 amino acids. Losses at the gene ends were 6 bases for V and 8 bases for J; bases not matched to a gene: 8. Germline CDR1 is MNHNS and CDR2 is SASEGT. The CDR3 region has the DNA TGTGCCAGCAGACGGGGACAGGCGCGGGAAAAACTGTTTTTT. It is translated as CASRRGQAREKLFF.

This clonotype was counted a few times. The CDR3 loop reads CASSQETPGTSGSRDTQYF. The CDR3 bases are TGCGCCAGCAGCCAAGAAACCCCCGGGACTAGCGGGAGTAGGGATACGCAGTATTTT. The rearrangement links TRBV4-3 to TRBJ2-3; 14 bases map to TRBD2. The CDR3 totals 19 residues. Germline V CDR1 and CDR2: LGHNA, YSLEER. With V trimmed by 0 bases and J by 6 bases, 11 bases remained unmatched.

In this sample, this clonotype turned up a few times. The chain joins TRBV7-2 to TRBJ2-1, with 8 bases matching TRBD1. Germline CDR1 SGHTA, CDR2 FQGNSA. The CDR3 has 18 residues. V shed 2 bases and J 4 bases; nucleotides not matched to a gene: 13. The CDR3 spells CASSLRNKGTGAYNEQFF. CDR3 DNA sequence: TGTGCCAGCAGCTTACGTAATAAAGGGACAGGAGCTTACAATGAGCAGTTCTTC.

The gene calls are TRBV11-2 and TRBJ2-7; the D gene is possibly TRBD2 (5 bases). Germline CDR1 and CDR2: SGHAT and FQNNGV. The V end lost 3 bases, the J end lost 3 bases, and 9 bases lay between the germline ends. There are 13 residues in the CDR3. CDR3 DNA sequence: TGTGCCAGCAGCTTCCAGCGGATCTACGAGCAGTACTTC. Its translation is CASSFQRIYEQYF. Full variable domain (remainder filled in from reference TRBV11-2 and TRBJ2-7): EAGVAQSPRYKIIEKRQSVAFWCNPISGHATLYWYQQILGQGPKLLIQFQNNGVVDDSQLPKDRFSAERLKGVDSTLKIQPAKLEDSAVYLCASSFQRIYEQYFGPGTRLTVT.

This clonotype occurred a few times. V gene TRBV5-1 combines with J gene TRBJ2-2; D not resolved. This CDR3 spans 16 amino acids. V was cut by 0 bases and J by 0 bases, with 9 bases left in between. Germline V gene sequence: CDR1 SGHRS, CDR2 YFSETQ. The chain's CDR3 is CASSLARQANTGELFF. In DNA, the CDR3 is TGCGCCAGCAGCTTGGCCAGGCAGGCGAACACCGGGGAGCTGTTTTTT.

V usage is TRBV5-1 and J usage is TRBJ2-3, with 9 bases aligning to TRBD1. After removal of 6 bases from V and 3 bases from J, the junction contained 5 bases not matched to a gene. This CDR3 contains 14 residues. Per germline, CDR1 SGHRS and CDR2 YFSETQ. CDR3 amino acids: CASTGQGKTDTQYF. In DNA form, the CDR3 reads TGCGCCAGCACGGGACAGGGCAAGACAGATACGCAGTATTTT.

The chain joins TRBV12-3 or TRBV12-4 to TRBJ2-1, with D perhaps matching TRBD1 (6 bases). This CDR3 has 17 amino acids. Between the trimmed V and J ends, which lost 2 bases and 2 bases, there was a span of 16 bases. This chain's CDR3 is CASSLSAGVSPYNEQFF. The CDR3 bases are TGTGCCAGCAGTTTATCCGCAGGGGTTTCCCCCTACAATGAGCAGTTCTTC.

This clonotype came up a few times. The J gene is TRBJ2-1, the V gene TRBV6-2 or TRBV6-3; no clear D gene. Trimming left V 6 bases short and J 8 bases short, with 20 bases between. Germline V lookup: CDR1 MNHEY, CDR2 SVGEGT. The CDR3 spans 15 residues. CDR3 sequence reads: CASSNPVAPHHEQFF. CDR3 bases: TGTGCCAGCAGCAACCCGGTCGCTCCCCACCATGAGCAGTTCTTC.

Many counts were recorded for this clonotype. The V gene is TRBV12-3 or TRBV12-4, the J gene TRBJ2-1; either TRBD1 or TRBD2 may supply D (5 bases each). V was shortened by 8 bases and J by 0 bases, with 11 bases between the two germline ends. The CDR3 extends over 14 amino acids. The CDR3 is CASLEGRSYNEQFF. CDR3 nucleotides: TGTGCCAGCCTCGAGGGGCGCTCCTACAATGAGCAGTTCTTC.

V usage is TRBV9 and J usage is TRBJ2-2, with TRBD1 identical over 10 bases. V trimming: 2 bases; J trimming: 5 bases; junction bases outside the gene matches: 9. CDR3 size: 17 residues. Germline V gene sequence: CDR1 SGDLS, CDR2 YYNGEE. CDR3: CASSVMTGGRFTGELFF. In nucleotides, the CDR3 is TGTGCCAGCAGCGTTATGACAGGGGGCCGCTTTACCGGGGAGCTGTTTTTT.

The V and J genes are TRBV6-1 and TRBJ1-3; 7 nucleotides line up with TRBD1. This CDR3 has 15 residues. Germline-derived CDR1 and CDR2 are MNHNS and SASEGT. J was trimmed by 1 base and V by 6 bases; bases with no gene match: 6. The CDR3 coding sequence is TGTGCCAGCAGCGCAGGGGGTATTTCTGGAAACACCATATATTTT. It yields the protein CASSAGGISGNTIYF.

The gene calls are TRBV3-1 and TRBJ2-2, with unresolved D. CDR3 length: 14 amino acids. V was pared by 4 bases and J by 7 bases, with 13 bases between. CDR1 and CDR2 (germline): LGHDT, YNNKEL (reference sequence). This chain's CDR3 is CASSPTGVRGELFF. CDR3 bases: TGTGCCAGCAGCCCTACTGGGGTACGCGGGGAGCTGTTTTTT.

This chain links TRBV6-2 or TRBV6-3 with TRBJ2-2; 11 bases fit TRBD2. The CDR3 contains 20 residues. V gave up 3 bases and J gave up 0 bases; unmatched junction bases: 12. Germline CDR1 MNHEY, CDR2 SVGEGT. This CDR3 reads CASSYSGVAGGLSNTGELFF. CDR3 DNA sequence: TGTGCCAGCAGTTATTCTGGTGTAGCGGGAGGGTTATCGAACACCGGGGAGCTGTTTTTT.

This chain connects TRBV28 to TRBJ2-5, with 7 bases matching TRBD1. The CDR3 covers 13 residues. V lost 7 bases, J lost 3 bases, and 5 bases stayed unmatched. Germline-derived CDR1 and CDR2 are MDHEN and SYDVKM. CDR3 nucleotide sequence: TGTGCCAGCAAGGGACAGAGAAAAGAGACCCAGTACTTC. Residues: CASKGQRKETQYF.

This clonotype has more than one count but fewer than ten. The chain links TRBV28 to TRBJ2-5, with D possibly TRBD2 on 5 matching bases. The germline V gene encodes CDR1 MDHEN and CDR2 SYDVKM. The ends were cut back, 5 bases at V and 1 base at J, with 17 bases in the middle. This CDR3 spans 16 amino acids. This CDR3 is CASSDLRSGLQETQYF. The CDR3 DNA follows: TGTGCCAGCAGTGATTTGAGAAGCGGACTCCAAGAGACCCAGTACTTC.

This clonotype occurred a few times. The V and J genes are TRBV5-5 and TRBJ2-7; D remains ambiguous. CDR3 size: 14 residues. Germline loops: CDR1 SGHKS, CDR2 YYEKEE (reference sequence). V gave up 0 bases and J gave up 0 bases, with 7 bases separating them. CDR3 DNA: TGTGCCAGCAGCTTGGGCCCTCCCTCCTACGAGCAGTACTTC. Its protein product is CASSLGPPSYEQYF.

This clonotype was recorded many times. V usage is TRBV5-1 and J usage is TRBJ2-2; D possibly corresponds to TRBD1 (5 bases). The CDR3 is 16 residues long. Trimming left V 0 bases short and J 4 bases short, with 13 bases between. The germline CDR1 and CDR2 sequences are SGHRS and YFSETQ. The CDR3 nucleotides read TGCGCCAGCAGCTTGGCCGTGGACAAACCCACCGGGGAGCTGTTTTTT. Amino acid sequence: CASSLAVDKPTGELFF.